This T cell receptor beta chain originates from a study of blood T cell repertoires in COVID-19. Study information: Collection of acute and convalescent COVID-19 samples took place in the United States, Italy and Spain. The analysed material was cDNA or gDNA that came from T cells, B-cell-depleted T cells, or PBMCs.

In the original analysis: It was from reference gene primer amplification that nucleated cell counts were estimated. Some clones are missing from TCRdb's copy, which holds only in-frame ones; the method was immunoSEQ multiplex PCR. V and J calls plus clone size are reproduced from that table; the DNA served to infer D and trimming. Of 100,000 or so clones listed, 80% are singletons. This receptor was taken from a human donor in a cohort sampled during active COVID-19. Sequencing was done on a sample of peripheral blood.

In DNA, the CDR3 is TGTGCCAGTAGTATAGGATGGGGCGGGAAGGGCGACGAGCAGTACTTC. It encodes CASSIGWGGKGDEQYF. The J gene is TRBJ2-7, the V gene TRBV19; a possible D gene is TRBD2 (6 bases). V lost 1 base and J lost 5, with 18 bases in between. In germline, CDR1 is LNHDA, CDR2 SQIVND (reference sequence). The CDR3 has 16 residues.